This TCR beta chain stems from a study of beta chain features in type 1 diabetes. Of note for this clone: Its matching antigen is unknown.

Every participating donor gave one draw, a heparinised blood sample averaging about 100 mL. CD45RO/CCR7/CD25/CD127/CD95/CD27 staining was used to isolate CD4+ naive, central memory, regulatory and stem cell-like memory cells by sorting. Overall study results and limits: Moderate yet significant TCRB CDR3 shortening was seen in Type 1 diabetes patients in all four CD4+ subsets. For TCRB rearrangement, an influence of HLA type remained unresolved here.

This CDR3 is 13 amino acids long. The germline gives CDR1 SGHVS, CDR2 FNYEAQ. The V segment lost 6 bases and the J segment 5 bases; nucleotides outside the gene matches: 2. Investigators reverse transcribed all isolated RNA, so they sequenced expressed TCRB transcripts. Sequencing used immunoSEQ multiplex PCR; TCRdb keeps in-frame clones, though not all of them. Of approximately 130,000 clones listed, roughly a sixth are singletons. The V call is TRBV7-6, the J call TRBJ2-5, with 11 positions matching TRBD1. The TCR was taken from a man aged 18 to 29 with type 1 diabetes. Sequenced material: central memory CD4+ T cells from blood. CDR3 coding DNA: TGTGCCAGCAGAAGGACAGGGGGCGAGACCCAGTACTTC. It is translated as CASRRTGGETQYF. Full variable domain (outside the CDR3, taken from reference TRBV7-6 and TRBJ2-5): GAGVSQSPRYKVTKRGQDVALRCDPISGHVSLYWYRQALGQGPEFLTYFNYEAQQDKSGLPNDRFSAERPEGSISTLTIQRTEQRDSAMYRCASRRTGGETQYFGPGTRLLVL.